This passage covers 20 T cell receptor beta chains from one sample sequenced in a study of blood T cell repertoires in COVID-19. The protocol was immunoSEQ multiplex PCR, while the TCRdb copy is restricted to in-frame clones and leaves out a portion. The table has around 250,000 clones, roughly 84% seen once. Sequencing used peripheral blood. The receptors shown here come from a woman aged 40 to 50 who had recovered from COVID-19.

The chain links TRBV5-1 to TRBJ1-1; maybe TRBD1 (5 bases). V lost 4 bases and J 1 base, leaving 14 bases between the germline ends. The CDR3 runs to 15 residues. Germline V lookup: CDR1 SGHRS, CDR2 YFSETQ. The CDR3 loop is CASSPPTGGNTEAFF. CDR3 DNA: TGCGCCAGCAGCCCCCCAACGGGGGGGAACACTGAAGCTTTCTTT.

The chain couples TRBV6-6 to TRBJ1-2; D unresolved. Germline V gene data show CDR1 as MNHNY and CDR2 as SVGAGI (reference sequence). Trimming stripped 8 bases from V and 0 bases from J, with 7 bases between. The CDR3 covers 12 residues. This CDR3 is CASQGANYGYTF. Written as DNA, the CDR3 is TGTGCCAGCCAAGGAGCTAACTATGGCTACACCTTC.

V is TRBV6-6 and J is TRBJ2-3, with D possibly TRBD2 on 5 matching bases. The V gene lost 0 bases and the J gene lost 3 bases, with 13 bases spanning the gap. The CDR3 consists of 16 residues. The germline CDR1 and CDR2 sequences are MNHNY and SVGAGI (reference sequence). CDR3 in DNA: TGTGCCAGCAGTTACTCGATCACACCGGGGACAGATACGCAGTATTTT. Residues: CASSYSITPGTDTQYF.

V usage is TRBV5-4 and J usage is TRBJ2-6, with D perhaps TRBD2 (5 bases). The CDR3 runs to 16 residues. V was shortened by 0 bases and J by 3 bases, with 10 bases between the two germline ends. The germline gives CDR1 SGHNT, CDR2 YYREEE (reference sequence). Here the CDR3 DNA reads TGTGCCAGCAGCTTGGGGGGAGTGAGTGGGGCCAACGTCCTGACTTTC. Translated, it gives CASSLGGVSGANVLTF.

This chain joins TRBV27 and TRBJ1-2; TRBD1 agrees at 8 bases. V trimming: 4 bases; J trimming: 4 bases; junction bases outside the gene matches: 5. CDR3 length: 14 residues. Germline values: CDR1 MNHEY, CDR2 SMNVEV (reference sequence). The CDR3 DNA reads as TGTGCCAGCAGTTCTCTGACAGGGGTCTATGGCTACACCTTC. Protein: CASSSLTGVYGYTF.

The chain uses TRBV3-1 (or the pseudogene TRBV3-2) and TRBJ2-7, with 9 bases aligning to TRBD2. J lost 2 bases, V lost 4 bases, and 0 bases had no gene match. CDR3 length: 13 residues. Germline V lookup: CDR1 LGHDT, CDR2 YNNKEL (reference sequence). Here the CDR3 reads CASSPSGAYEQYF. The CDR3 DNA is TGTGCCAGCAGCCCTAGCGGGGCCTACGAGCAGTACTTC.

The rearrangement joins TRBV28 to TRBJ1-1; 12 bases are a match to TRBD1. The CDR3 runs to 16 residues. V lost 6 bases and J lost 5; bases outside the gene matches: 10. CDR1 is MDHEN, CDR2 SYDVKM, per germline. CDR3 coding DNA: TGTGCCAGCAGGGCCGGGACAGGGGGCCGGGGGACTGAAGCTTTCTTT. Protein sequence: CASRAGTGGRGTEAFF.

Only one count was recorded for this clone. The chain links TRBV7-3 to TRBJ2-5, with D unclear. V lost 3 bases, J lost 4 bases, and 9 bases lay in between. This CDR3 spans 13 amino acids. The germline gives CDR1 SGHTA, CDR2 FQGTGA. CDR3 DNA sequence: TGTGCCAGCAGCTTGTCCCTCGGAGAGACCCAGTACTTC. This sequence encodes CASSLSLGETQYF.

The CDR3 spells CASSTGLAGRIEQFF. The CDR3 nucleotides are TGCGCCAGCAGCACGGGACTAGCGGGGAGGATTGAGCAGTTCTTC. The chain employs TRBV5-1 and TRBJ2-1; 13 nucleotides line up with TRBD2. Germline trimming cut 4 bases from V and 9 bases from J; bases unmatched to any gene: 7. The CDR3 contains 15 residues. Per the germline V gene, CDR1 is SGHRS and CDR2 is YFSETQ.

This clone came up a few times. The chain joins TRBV6-1 to TRBJ1-3; a possible D gene is TRBD1 (5 bases). Germline values: CDR1 MNHNS, CDR2 SASEGT. This CDR3 comprises 17 residues. Trimming took off 4 bases at V and 2 bases at J, with 18 bases between the two ends. The CDR3 region is CASSVDSSMPPGNTIYF. For the CDR3, the DNA is TGTGCCAGCAGTGTCGACAGTTCGATGCCACCTGGAAACACCATATATTTT.

The J gene is TRBJ2-2, the V gene TRBV29-1; TRBD1 aligns across 8 bases. The CDR3 loop spans 14 amino acids. Germline assignment: CDR1 SQVTM and CDR2 ANQGSEA. V was clipped by 4 bases and J by 1 base; unmatched bases: 2. The CDR3 loop is CSVGGQENTGELFF. CDR3 sequence (DNA): TGCAGCGTTGGGGGACAGGAGAACACCGGGGAGCTGTTTTTT.

The J gene is TRBJ2-7, the V gene TRBV18; 9 positions match TRBD1. CDR3 length: 15 amino acids. V was pared by 4 bases and J by 7 bases, with 11 bases of the junction left unmatched. Germline V gene sequence: CDR1 KGHSH, CDR2 LQKENI. In DNA, the CDR3 is TGTGCCAGCTCACGCGAAAGGACAGGGGACGGGGAGCAGTACTTC. It encodes CASSRERTGDGEQYF.

This clone was detected once. The rearrangement joins TRBV4-1 to TRBJ1-5; D unresolved. Germline V gives CDR1 MGHRA, CDR2 YSYEKL. The CDR3 sequence is 12 residues long. Between the trimmed V and J ends, which lost 4 bases and 4 bases, there was a span of 5 bases. The CDR3 region is CASSLPNQPQHF. In nucleotides, the CDR3 is TGCGCCAGCAGCCTCCCAAATCAGCCCCAGCATTTT.

The chain joins TRBV18 to TRBJ2-1; D is undetermined. CDR1 is KGHSH and CDR2 is LQKENI in the germline V gene. V lost 2 bases to trimming and J lost 10 bases, with 6 bases between them. The CDR3 consists of 11 residues. DNA of the CDR3: TGTGCCAGCTCACCAGAGGTCGAGCAGTTCTTC. Amino acids: CASSPEVEQFF.

This clone was detected many times. One end of the junction varies from germline; a read error may be responsible. The gene calls are TRBV6-5 and TRBJ2-7; the match to TRBD1 covers 7 bases. Germline V CDR1 and CDR2: MNHEY, SVGAGI. This CDR3 has 14 amino acids. The CDR3 region is CASSNSGGGYEQYF. As DNA, the CDR3 is TGTGCCAGCAGTAACTCAGGGGGTGGATACGAGCAGTACTTC.

The rearrangement joins TRBV18 to TRBJ1-1; D remains unclear. V gave up 6 bases and J gave up 0 bases, with 5 bases separating them. The CDR3 is 12 residues long. The germline CDR1 and CDR2 sequences are KGHSH and LQKENI. The CDR3: CASSSVNTEAFF. The DNA for the CDR3 is TGTGCCAGCTCCTCCGTGAACACTGAAGCTTTCTTT. The full variable domain, its missing parts supplied by reference TRBV18 and TRBJ1-1, is NAGVMQNPRHLVRRRGQEARLRCSPMKGHSHVYWYRQLPEEGLKFMVYLQKENIIDESGMPKERFSAEFPKEGPSILRIQQVVRGDSAAYFCASSSVNTEAFFGQGTRLTVV.

The V call is TRBV6-5, the J call TRBJ2-1, with D perhaps matching TRBD1 (5 bases). With 7 bases removed from V and 1 base from J, the gap between germline ends came to 11 bases. This CDR3 has 14 amino acids. The V gene's germline CDR1 is MNHEY and CDR2 SVGAGI. CDR3 loop: CASKSGFSYNEQFF. The CDR3 DNA is TGTGCCAGCAAATCAGGGTTTTCCTACAATGAGCAGTTCTTC.

This chain connects TRBV7-6 to TRBJ2-1; TRBD1 aligns across 10 bases. CDR1 SGHVS and CDR2 FNYEAQ come from the germline V gene. The CDR3 is 15 amino acids. The J segment lost 6 bases and the V segment lost 0 bases, leaving 2 bases of the junction unmatched. CDR3 in amino acids: CASSLAGTGVNEQFF. The CDR3 nucleotides are TGTGCCAGCAGCTTAGCCGGGACAGGGGTCAATGAGCAGTTCTTC.

The gene calls are TRBV6-5 and TRBJ1-2, with TRBD1 as a possible D gene (5 bases). Germline V gene sequence: CDR1 MNHEY, CDR2 SVGAGI. The ends were cut back, 7 bases at V and 5 bases at J, with 20 bases in the middle. The CDR3 totals 15 residues. CDR3 coding DNA: TGTGCCAGCACACTGGGAGGGACGACAGCGTATGGCTACACCTTC. Translation gives CASTLGGTTAYGYTF.

DNA of the CDR3: TGTGCCACCAGCCGATCCTTCCAGGGCACTGAAGCTTTCTTT. It is translated as CATSRSFQGTEAFF. The V and J genes are TRBV15 and TRBJ1-1, with D perhaps TRBD1 (5 bases). V gave up 5 bases and J gave up 4 bases, with 14 bases separating them. The CDR3 has 14 amino acids. Germline V lookup: CDR1 LNHNV, CDR2 YYDKDF (reference sequence).